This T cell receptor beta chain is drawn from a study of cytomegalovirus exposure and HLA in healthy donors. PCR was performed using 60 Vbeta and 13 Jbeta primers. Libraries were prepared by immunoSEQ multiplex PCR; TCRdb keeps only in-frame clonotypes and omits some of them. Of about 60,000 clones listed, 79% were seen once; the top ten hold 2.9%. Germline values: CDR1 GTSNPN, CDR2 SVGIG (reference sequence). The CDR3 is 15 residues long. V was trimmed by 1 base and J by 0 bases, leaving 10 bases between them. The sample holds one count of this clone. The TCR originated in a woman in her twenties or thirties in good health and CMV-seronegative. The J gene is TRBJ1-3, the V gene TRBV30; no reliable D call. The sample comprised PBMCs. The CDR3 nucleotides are TGTGCCTGGAGTGGTATGGGCAGCTCTGGAAACACCATATATTTT. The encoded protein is CAWSGMGSSGNTIYF.